This TCR beta chain was recovered during a study of Graves' ophthalmopathy and Graves' hyperthyroidism. CDR3 regions of TCR beta were amplified from RNA transcripts. HTBI-primed RT-PCR formed the first round, and a multiplex PCR formed the second. TCRdb independently ran MiXCR on the multiplex PCR reads; one entry per CDR3 protein. The sample yields 650,000 to 800,000 distinct CDR3 sequences, about 38% seen once. Of note for this clonotype: Its antigen is unknown. Compared with germline, one end of the junction differs, possibly owing to a read error.

Study-level results: Ophthalmopathy progression predictions by the model showed about 75% specificity and 70.59% sensitivity. Also, most clonotypes expanded in the thyroid above 0.001 frequency appeared in blood.

Germline CDR1 and CDR2: ENHRY and SYGVKD. The CDR3 is made up of 14 amino acids. Ophthalmopathic donors had moderate-to-severe activity, CAS ≥3 and NOSPECS ≥4, with disease that had lasted under 3 months. The diagnostic workup employed clinical symptoms, serum thyroxine, TRAb, thyroid ultrasound and orbital computed tomography. Material for sequencing was peripheral blood. The sequence was collected from an adult man with Graves' ophthalmopathy. The chain links TRBV10-3 to TRBJ2-5; no reliable D call. CDR3: CASSSTANQETQYF. CDR3 in DNA: TGTGCCAGCAGTTCTACAGCTAACCAAGAGACCCAGTACTTC.